This T cell receptor (beta chain) was recovered during a study of T cell responses to AZD1222 COVID-19 vaccine. Turning to this clone: Its antigen remains unknown.

The length of the CDR3 is 14 residues. Trimming removed 4 bases at V and 4 bases at J, with 12 bases between. Germline V CDR1 and CDR2: KGHDR, SFDVKD. Sequencing used immunoSEQ multiplex PCR; TCRdb keeps in-frame clones, though not all of them. The sample records approximately 200,000 clones, just over 90% being singletons. Study observations and caveats: Clonal diversity may have been underestimated in mostly white British donors. CD4 TCRs associated with vaccination spanned spike, dominating at 160-218 and 743-854. Repertoire samples came only from after the peak T cell response.

The chain recombines TRBV24-1 with TRBJ2-5, with D possibly TRBD2 on 6 matching bases. The source is an adult who received the AZD1222 COVID-19 vaccine. The source was peripheral blood, collected 28 days after the second AZD1222 dose. This CDR3 is CATSETGGTETQYF. The DNA of the CDR3 is TGTGCCACCAGTGAAACCGGAGGGACAGAGACCCAGTACTTC.